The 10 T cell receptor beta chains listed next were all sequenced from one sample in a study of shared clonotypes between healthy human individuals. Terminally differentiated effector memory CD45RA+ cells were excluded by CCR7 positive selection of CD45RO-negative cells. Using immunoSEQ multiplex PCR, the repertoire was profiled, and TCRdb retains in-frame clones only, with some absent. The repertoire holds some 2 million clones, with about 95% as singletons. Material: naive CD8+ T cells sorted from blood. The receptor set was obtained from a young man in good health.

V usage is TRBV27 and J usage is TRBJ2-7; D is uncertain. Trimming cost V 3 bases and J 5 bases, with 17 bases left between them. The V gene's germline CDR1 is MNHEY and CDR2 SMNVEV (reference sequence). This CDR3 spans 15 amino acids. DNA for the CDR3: TGTGCCAGCAGTTTTTTCGACGGCAGGCTTGACGAGCAGTACTTC. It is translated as CASSFFDGRLDEQYF.

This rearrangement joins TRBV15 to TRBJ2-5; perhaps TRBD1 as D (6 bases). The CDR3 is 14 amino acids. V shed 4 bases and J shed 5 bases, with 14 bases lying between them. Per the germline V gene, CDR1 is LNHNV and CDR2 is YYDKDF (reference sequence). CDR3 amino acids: CATSTFQGLETQYF. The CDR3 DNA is TGTGCCACCAGCACATTTCAGGGGTTGGAGACCCAGTACTTC.

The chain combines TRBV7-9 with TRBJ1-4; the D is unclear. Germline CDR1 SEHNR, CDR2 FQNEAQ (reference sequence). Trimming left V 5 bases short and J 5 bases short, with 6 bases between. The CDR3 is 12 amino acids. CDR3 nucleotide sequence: TGTGCCAGCAGCCCCGTAAATGAAAAACTGTTTTTT. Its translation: CASSPVNEKLFF. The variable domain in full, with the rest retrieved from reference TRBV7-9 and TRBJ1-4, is DTGVSQNPRHKITKRGQNVTFRCDPISEHNRLYWYRQTLGQGPEFLTYFQNEAQLEKSRLLSDRFSAERPKGSFSTLEIQRTEQGDSAMYLCASSPVNEKLFFGSGTQLSVL.

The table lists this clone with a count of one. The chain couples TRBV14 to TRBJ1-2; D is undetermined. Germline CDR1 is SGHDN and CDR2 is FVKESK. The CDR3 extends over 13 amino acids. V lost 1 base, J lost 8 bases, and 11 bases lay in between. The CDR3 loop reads CASSQVGEIGYTF. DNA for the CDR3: TGTGCCAGCAGCCAAGTCGGGGAAATCGGCTACACCTTC.

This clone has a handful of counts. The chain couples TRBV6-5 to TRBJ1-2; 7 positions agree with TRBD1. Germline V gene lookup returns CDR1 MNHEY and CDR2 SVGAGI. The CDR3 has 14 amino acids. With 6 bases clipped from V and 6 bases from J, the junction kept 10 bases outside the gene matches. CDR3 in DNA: TGTGCCAGCAGATCGACAGGGAGAGGTGATGGCTACACCTTC. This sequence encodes CASRSTGRGDGYTF.

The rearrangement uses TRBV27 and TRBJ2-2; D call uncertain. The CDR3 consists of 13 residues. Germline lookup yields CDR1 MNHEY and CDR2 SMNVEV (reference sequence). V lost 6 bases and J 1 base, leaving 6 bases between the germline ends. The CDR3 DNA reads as TGTGCCAGCAGGGAGATGAACACCGGGGAGCTGTTTTTT. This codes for CASREMNTGELFF.

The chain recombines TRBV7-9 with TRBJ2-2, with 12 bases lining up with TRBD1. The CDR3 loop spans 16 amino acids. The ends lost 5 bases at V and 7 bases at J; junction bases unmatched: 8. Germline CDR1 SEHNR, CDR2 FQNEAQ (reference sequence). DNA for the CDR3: TGTGCCAGCAGCGCTCCCGGGACAGGGGGCTTCGGGGAGCTGTTTTTT. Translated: CASSAPGTGGFGELFF.

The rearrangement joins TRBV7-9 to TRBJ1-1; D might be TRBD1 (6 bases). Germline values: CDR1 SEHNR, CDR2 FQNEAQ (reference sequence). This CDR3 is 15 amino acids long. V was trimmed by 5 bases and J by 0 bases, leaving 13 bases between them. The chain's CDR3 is CASSQIQGMNTEAFF. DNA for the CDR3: TGTGCCAGCAGCCAAATACAGGGAATGAACACTGAAGCTTTCTTT. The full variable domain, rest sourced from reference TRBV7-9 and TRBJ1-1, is DTGVSQNPRHKITKRGQNVTFRCDPISEHNRLYWYRQTLGQGPEFLTYFQNEAQLEKSRLLSDRFSAERPKGSFSTLEIQRTEQGDSAMYLCASSQIQGMNTEAFFGQGTRLTVV.

The CDR3 loop is CASSSRTSGPSSYNEQFF. The CDR3 DNA reads TGTGCCAGCAGTTCCCGGACTAGCGGGCCCAGCTCCTACAATGAGCAGTTCTTC. The chain has TRBV27 and TRBJ2-1, with TRBD2 matching over 11 bases. The CDR3 has 18 amino acids. CDR1 is MNHEY, CDR2 SMNVEV, per germline (reference sequence). The trim removed 4 bases at V and 0 bases at J, leaving 8 bases unmatched.

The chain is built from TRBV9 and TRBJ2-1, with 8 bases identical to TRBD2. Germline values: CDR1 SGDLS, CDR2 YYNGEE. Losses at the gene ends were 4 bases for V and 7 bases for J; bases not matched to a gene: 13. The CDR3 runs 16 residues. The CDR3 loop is CASSPQAGAAWNEQFF. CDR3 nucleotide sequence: TGTGCCAGCAGCCCGCAAGCGGGAGCTGCTTGGAATGAGCAGTTCTTC.